The TCR beta chain under discussion was sequenced for a study of blood T cells in healthy people across ages. The sample holds a few counts of this clonotype. What it binds is unknown. The study, taken as a whole, reports: Both naive CD4+ cell counts and diversity were greater in long-lived donors than in aged donors. Per million T cells, the diversity of TCR beta decreased roughly linearly as age advanced.

There are 13 residues in the CDR3. Trimming shortened V by 1 base and J by 6 bases, and 9 bases separated the two germline ends. CDR1 is MGHDK and CDR2 is SYGVNS in the germline V gene. Primed by a sample-barcoded 5' primer and a J-beta primer mix, a second PCR proceeded for roughly 7 to 12 cycles. TCRdb ran MiXCR on the 5' RACE reads and lists one entry per CDR3 protein. The sample includes about 1.4 million distinct CDR3 sequences, almost 60% of them seen just once. This TCR came from a man aged 18 to 35 in good health. This sequence joins TRBV25-1 and TRBJ2-5; perhaps TRBD2 as D (6 bases). The sample taken for sequencing was blood. CDR3 DNA: TGTGCCAGCAGTGAATTGGGGGGAAAGACCCAGTACTTC. It encodes CASSELGGKTQYF.